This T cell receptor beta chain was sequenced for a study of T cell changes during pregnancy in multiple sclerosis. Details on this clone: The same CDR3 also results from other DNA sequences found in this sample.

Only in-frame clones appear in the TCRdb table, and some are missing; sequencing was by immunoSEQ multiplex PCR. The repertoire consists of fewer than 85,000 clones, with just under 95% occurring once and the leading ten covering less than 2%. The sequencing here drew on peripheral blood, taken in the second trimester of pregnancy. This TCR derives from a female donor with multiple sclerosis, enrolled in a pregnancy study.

CDR3 amino acids: CASRILGASGRNYEQYF. CDR3 sequence (DNA): TGTGCCAGCAGGATCTTAGGGGCTAGCGGGAGAAACTACGAGCAGTACTTC. The chain links TRBV11-2 to TRBJ2-7; the match to TRBD2 covers 10 bases. V was clipped by 6 bases and J by 3 bases; unmatched bases: 14. Germline CDR1 reads SGHAT; CDR2 reads FQNNGV. CDR3 size: 17 residues.